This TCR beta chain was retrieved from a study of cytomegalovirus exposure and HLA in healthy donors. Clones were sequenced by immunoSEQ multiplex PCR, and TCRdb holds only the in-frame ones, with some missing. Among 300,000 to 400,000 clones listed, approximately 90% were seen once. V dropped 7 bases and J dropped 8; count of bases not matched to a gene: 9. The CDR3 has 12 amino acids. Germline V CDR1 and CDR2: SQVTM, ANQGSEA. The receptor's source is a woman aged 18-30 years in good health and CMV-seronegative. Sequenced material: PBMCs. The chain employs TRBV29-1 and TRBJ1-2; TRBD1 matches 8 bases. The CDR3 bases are TGCAGCGGCGTGGACAGGGTGGGAGGCTACACCTTC. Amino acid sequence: CSGVDRVGGYTF.